These T cell receptor beta chains were read from a single sample in a study of regulatory T cells in long-lasting Graves disease. TCRdb analysed the multiplex PCR reads with MiXCR anew, one entry per CDR3 protein. The sample contains roughly 500,000 distinct CDR3 sequences, about a fifth of which appear only once. This specimen consisted of peripheral blood mononuclear cells (PBMCs), obtained when the disease was refractory, from a patient treated with antithyroid drugs. All receptors derive from a female donor with Graves disease. CDR3s include the opening cysteine and the closing phenylalanine or tryptophan. Fields, in order: CDR3 protein, J gene, V gene.

CASSQRSSGLVYNEQFF,TRBJ2-1,TRBV3-1
CASCEWMGGGTGELFF,TRBJ2-2,TRBV25-1
CASSTSLGGELFF,TRBJ2-2,TRBV2
CSARDALAGAREQYF,TRBJ2-7,TRBV20-1
CASSLKGQTQYF,TRBJ2-3,TRBV28
CASSFRGTQQPQHF,TRBJ1-5,TRBV27
CASSLSIGGYEQYF,TRBJ2-7,TRBV27
CASSYRRVGEQYF,TRBJ2-7,TRBV6-2/TRBV6-3
CSVIGGPFSGYTF,TRBJ1-2,TRBV29-1
CASTLTILGRRGFYEQYF,TRBJ2-7,TRBV5-1
CATSPGSGVGTNEKLFF,TRBJ1-4,TRBV15
CASSLVSGTGVYEQYF,TRBJ2-7,TRBV11-2
CATSAHPRAGGHFQETQYF,TRBJ2-5,TRBV24-1
CASSYWTGVNEKLFF,TRBJ1-4,TRBV27
CASSFKGQANGELFF,TRBJ2-2,TRBV5-1
CASSSKVPHESGEQFF,TRBJ2-1,TRBV28
CSVEGGTGVNEQYF,TRBJ2-7,TRBV29-1
CASSLSHRAPTLNEKLFF,TRBJ1-4,TRBV7-8
CASSFPGQGSSYTF,TRBJ1-2,TRBV7-9
CASSLDRARTANEKLFF,TRBJ1-4,TRBV11-2
CASGFLLGSANTGELLF,TRBJ2-2,TRBV12-5
CASSPGYDEQYF,TRBJ2-7,TRBV5-4
CASSYPDRERSPLHF,TRBJ1-6,TRBV6-5
CASSQFGTGSYTEAFF,TRBJ1-1,TRBV3-1
CASSLTGGAGEKLFF,TRBJ1-4,TRBV6-1
CASSPPGVHNSPLHF,TRBJ1-6,TRBV27
CASSSLTGGSYEQYF,TRBJ2-7,TRBV28
CSAIGGGDQPQHF,TRBJ1-5,TRBV20-1
CASSRGGTQYF,TRBJ2-5,TRBV28
CASSYGYSYEQYF,TRBJ2-7,TRBV6-5
CASSGPSGLYQETQYF,TRBJ2-5,TRBV2
CSVEERNGRTDTQYF,TRBJ2-3,TRBV29-1
CASSFWGQGAGGYTF,TRBJ1-2,TRBV28
CASSPRDRGNIGELFF,TRBJ2-2,TRBV5-4
CASSLRRSSTDTQYF,TRBJ2-3,TRBV7-3
CASSLRQGVRETQYF,TRBJ2-5,TRBV6-1
CSVTPRLAGGIHEQFF,TRBJ2-1,TRBV29-1
CASSPPPRSYNSPLHF,TRBJ1-6,TRBV28
CASSLKLAVQETQYF,TRBJ2-5,TRBV7-9
CASAQGEAYEQYF,TRBJ2-7,TRBV5-1
CSVAQTNTEAFF,TRBJ1-1,TRBV29-1
CASSPLTGQMMNTEAFF,TRBJ1-1,TRBV18
CASSIEQGYEQYF,TRBJ2-7,TRBV6-1
CASNQGTSGMSEQYF,TRBJ2-7,TRBV27
CASSKRFEVSGANVLTF,TRBJ2-6,TRBV27
CASKADNSPLHF,TRBJ1-6,TRBV7-9
CASRPGRTYNEQFF,TRBJ2-1,TRBV12-3/TRBV12-4
CASSQDGYQPQHF,TRBJ1-5,TRBV3-1
CASTHSTVFSYEQYF,TRBJ2-7,TRBV12-3/TRBV12-4
CASTQRGFGELFF,TRBJ2-2,TRBV6-1
CASSLWGPLAGARAGELFF,TRBJ2-2,TRBV28
CASSLGAGTSEQYF,TRBJ2-7,TRBV7-9
CSAYLAGVSETQYF,TRBJ2-5,TRBV20-1
CASSFRTSGGTGELFF,TRBJ2-2,TRBV28
CASSFGGPDPQYF,TRBJ2-3,TRBV7-3
CASCLTGSAQDEQYF,TRBJ2-7,TRBV28
CASSLWGPGELFF,TRBJ2-2,TRBV5-8
CASRDRVENIQYF,TRBJ2-4,TRBV2